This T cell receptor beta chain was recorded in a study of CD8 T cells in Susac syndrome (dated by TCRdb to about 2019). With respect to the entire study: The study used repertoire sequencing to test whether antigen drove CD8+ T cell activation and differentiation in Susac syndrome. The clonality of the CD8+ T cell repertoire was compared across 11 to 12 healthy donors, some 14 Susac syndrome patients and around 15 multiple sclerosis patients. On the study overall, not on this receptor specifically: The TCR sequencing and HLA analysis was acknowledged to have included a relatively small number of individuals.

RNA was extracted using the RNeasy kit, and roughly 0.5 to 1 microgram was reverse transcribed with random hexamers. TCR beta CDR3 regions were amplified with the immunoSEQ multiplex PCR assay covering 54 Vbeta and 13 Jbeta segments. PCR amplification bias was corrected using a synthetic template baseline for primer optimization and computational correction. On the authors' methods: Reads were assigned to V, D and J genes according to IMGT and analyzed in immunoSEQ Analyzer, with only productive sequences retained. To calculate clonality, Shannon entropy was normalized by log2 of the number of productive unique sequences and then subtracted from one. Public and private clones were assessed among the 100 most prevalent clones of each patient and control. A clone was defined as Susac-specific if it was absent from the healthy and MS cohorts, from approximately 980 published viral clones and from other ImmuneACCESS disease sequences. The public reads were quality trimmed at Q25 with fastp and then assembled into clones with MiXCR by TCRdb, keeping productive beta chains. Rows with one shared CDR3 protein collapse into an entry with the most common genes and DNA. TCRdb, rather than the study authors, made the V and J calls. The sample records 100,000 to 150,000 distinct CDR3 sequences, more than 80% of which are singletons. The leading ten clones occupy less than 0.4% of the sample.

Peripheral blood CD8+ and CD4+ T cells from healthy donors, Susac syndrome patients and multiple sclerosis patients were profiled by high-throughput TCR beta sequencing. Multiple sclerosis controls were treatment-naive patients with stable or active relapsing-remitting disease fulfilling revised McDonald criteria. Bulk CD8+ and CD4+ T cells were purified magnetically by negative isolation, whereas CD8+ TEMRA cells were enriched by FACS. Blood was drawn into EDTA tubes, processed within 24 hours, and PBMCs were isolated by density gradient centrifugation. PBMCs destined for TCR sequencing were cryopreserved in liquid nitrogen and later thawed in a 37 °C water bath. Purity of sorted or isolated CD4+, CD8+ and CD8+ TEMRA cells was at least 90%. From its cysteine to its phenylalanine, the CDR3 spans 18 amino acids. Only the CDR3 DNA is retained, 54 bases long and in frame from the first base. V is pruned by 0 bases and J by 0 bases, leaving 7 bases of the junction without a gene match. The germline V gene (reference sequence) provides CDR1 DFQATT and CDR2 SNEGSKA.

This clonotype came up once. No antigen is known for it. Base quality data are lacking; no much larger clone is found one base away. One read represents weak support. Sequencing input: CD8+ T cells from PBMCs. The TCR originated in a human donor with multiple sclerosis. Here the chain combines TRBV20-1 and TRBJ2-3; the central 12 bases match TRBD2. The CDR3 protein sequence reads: CSARETSGGITSTDTQYF. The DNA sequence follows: TGCAGTGCTAGAGAGACTAGCGGGGGAATAACTAGCACAGATACGCAGTATTTT.